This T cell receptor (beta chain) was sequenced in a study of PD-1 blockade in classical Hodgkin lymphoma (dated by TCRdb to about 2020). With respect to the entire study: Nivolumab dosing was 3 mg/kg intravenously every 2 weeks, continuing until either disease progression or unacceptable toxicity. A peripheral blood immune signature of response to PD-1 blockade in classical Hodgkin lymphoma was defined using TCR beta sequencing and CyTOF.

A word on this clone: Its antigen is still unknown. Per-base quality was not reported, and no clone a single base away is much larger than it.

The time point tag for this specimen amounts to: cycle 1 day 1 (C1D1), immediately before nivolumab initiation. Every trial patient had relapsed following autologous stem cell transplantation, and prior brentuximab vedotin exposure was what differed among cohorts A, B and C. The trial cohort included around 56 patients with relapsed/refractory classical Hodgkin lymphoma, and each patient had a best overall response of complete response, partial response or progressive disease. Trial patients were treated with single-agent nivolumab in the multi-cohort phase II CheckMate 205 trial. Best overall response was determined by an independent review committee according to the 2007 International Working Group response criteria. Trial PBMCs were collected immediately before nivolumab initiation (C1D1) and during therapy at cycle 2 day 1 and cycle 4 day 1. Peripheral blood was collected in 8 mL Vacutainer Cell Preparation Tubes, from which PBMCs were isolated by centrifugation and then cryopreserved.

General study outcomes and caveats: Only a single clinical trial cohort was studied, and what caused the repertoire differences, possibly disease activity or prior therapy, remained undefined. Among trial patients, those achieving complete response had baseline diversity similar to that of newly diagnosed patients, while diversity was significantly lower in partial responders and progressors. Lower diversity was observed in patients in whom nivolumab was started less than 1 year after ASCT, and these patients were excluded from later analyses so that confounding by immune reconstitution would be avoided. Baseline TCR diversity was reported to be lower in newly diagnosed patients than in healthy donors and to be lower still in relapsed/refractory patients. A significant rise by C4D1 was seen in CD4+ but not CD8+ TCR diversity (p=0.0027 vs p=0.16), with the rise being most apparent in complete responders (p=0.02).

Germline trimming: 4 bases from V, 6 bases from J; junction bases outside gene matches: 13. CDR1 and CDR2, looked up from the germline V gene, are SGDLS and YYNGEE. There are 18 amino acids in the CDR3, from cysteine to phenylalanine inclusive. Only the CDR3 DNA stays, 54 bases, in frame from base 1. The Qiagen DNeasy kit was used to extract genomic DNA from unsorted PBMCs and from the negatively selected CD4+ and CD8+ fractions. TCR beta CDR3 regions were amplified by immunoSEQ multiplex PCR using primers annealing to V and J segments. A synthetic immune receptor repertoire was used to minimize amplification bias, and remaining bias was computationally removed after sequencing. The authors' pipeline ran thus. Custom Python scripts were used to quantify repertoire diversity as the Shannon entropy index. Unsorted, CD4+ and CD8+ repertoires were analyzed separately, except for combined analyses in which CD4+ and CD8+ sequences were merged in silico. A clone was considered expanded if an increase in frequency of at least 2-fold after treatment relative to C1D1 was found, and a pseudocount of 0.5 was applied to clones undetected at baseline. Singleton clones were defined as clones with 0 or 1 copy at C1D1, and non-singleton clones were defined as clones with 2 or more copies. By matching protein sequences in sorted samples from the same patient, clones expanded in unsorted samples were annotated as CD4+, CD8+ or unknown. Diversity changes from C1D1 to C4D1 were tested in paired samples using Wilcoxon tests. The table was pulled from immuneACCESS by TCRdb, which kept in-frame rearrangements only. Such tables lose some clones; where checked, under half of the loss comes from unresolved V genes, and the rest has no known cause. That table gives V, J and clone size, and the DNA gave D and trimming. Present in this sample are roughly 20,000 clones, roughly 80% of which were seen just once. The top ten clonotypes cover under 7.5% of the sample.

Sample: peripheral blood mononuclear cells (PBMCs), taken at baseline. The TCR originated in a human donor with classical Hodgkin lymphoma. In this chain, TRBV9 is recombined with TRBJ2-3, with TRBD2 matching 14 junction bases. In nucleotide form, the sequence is TGTGCCAGCAGCTCGCCCCAGACTAGCGGGGGGGCCTCCGATACGCAGTATTTT. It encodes CASSSPQTSGGASDTQYF.